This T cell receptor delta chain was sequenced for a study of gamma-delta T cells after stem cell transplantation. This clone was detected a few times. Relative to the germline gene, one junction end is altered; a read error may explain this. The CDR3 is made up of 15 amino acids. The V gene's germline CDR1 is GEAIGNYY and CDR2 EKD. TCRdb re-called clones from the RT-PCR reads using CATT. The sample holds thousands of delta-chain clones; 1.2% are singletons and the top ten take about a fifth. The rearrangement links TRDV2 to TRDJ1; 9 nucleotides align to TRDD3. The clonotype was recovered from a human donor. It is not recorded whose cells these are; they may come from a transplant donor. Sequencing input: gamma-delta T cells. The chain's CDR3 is CACDTGDTCTDKPIF. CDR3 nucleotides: TGTGCCTGTGACACCGGGGATACGTGCACCGATAAACCCATCTTT.